This entry concerns a single T cell receptor (beta chain). Antigen: not known. Germline CDR1 SGHTA, CDR2 FQGNSA. There are 14 residues in the CDR3. The V and J ends lost 6 bases and 5 bases, in that order; junction bases with no gene match: 7. TCRdb called the reads again in MiXCR, with one record for every CDR3 protein. The repertoire has about 700,000 distinct CDR3 sequences, around 30% of them found once; the top ten carry 15% to 20%. The data were obtained in a study of T cell repertoires in cytomegalovirus infection. Points from the study as a whole: Dominant in the ex vivo response were TCR beta clonotypes restricted by HLA-C and specific for CMV.

This TCR was recovered from a human donor in good health (CMV status not recorded). Some clones in this sample may be carry-over from other donors' samples. This specimen was cultured PBMCs, taken from culture after CMV antigen stimulation. The chain carries TRBV7-2 and TRBJ2-1, with 7 bases that match TRBD2. CDR3: CASSRTRENNEQFF. The CDR3 region has the DNA TGTGCCAGCAGTCGGACTAGGGAAAACAATGAGCAGTTCTTC.